This TCR beta chain was captured by sequencing in a study of T-cell memory formation after mild COVID-19. As for the study in general: In these data, TCR clusters were largely donor specific. Study-level points and caveats: A balance of CD4 and CD8 characterized clones contracting day 15 to 85, whereas later expanders leaned CD4+. Among CD4+ contracting clones, most were CM and EM, and CD8+ ones EMRA.

This CDR3 spans 15 amino acids. Germline V gene sequence: CDR1 SNHLY, CDR2 FYNNEI. Trimming at V came to 2 bases and at J to 8 bases, leaving 3 bases not matched to a gene. TCRdb itself ran the 5' RACE reads through MiXCR, one entry per CDR3 protein. The data contain approximately 150,000 distinct CDR3 sequences, roughly 15% of them singletons. This clonotype has a single count. The antigen is undetermined. This sequence joins TRBV2 and TRBJ2-1, with 13 positions matching TRBD2. The sequence derives from an adult woman who had mild COVID-19 (a few samples of this study predate the infection). Cell type and time point are not known. Sequencing was performed on PBMCs or a T cell subset sorted from them (not recorded which). In DNA form, the CDR3 reads TGTGCCAGCAGTGAATGGACTAGCGGGAGTTATGAGCAGTTCTTC. Translating it yields CASSEWTSGSYEQFF.